This T cell receptor (beta chain) was sequenced during a study of blood T cell repertoires in COVID-19 (dated by TCRdb to 2018 to 2020). As for the study more broadly: Collaborator samples came from the United States, Italy and Spain and covered acute and convalescent phases of COVID-19. The dataset comprised deeply sampled blood TCRbeta repertoires from subjects exposed to, actively infected with, or recovered from COVID-19. The material from the prospective study consisted of cDNA or gDNA derived from T cells, B-cell-depleted T cells, or PBMCs. A freely available public database, intended as a resource for researchers studying the immune response to SARS-CoV-2, is where the repertoires were released. Samples came from the ongoing ImmuneRACE study (first 160 participants) plus 1,254 subjects from 6 global collaborators. HLA class I and class II types, where available, came from metadata supplied by the sample provider rather than from assay-based typing. Nearly every sample came with metadata listing a de-identified subject ID, COVID-19 status, age in years and sex. What the research found in general, with its limitations: Clinical and demographic metadata were provided uncurated, with the amount varying by source and participant.

TCRbeta CDR3 regions were amplified from genomic DNA by means of the immunoSEQ Assay, a bias-controlled multiplex PCR. The authors' pipeline ran thus. The number of nucleated cells in each sample was estimated from the amplification of reference gene primers within the assay. Sequence reads were collapsed and filtered to measure the absolute abundance of every unique TCRbeta CDR3 rearrangement. For each sample, productive Simpson clonality was calculated by taking the square root of Simpson's diversity index across productive rearrangements. Imported from immuneACCESS, the table was reduced by TCRdb to in-frame sequences with V and J called. These copies leave out some clones; in studies compared against another copy, an unresolved V gene accounts for under half, and the cause of the remainder is not known. The D gene and trimming were derived from the DNA, and the V and J assignments and clone size from that table. The sample table contains over 250,000 clones; only one count was recorded for 87% of them. The top ten clones comprise about 9.8% of the sample.

Germline trimming: 7 bases from V, 6 bases from J; junction bases outside gene matches: 8. From the cysteine up to the phenylalanine, the CDR3 has a length of 15 residues. Just CDR3 DNA is preserved here, 45 bases in frame from base 1. Reading the germline V gene gives CDR1 SNHLY and CDR2 FYNNEI. Points on this clone: Its antigen specificity is not known. No base qualities exist here, and no much larger clone lies one base off it.

Enrolling through a virtual design, the prospective study's participants ranged in age from roughly 18 to 90 years and lived across roughly 24 United States geographic areas. To assign participants to cohorts, the prospective study relied on clinical history that participants themselves reported in a screening survey and a study questionnaire. ImmuneRACE Cohort 3 recovered participants were defined by two consecutive negative NP/OP PCR tests, healthcare professional clearance, or symptom resolution. In the prospective study, mobile phlebotomists collected whole blood, serum and a nasopharyngeal or oropharyngeal swab from each participant. Prospective study participants could optionally give additional blood draws and questionnaires over an approximately 2-month period. Before DNA extraction, blood samples from the prospective study were shipped at room temperature or frozen.

The V and J segments used are TRBV2 and TRBJ1-5, with TRBD1 matching 11 junction bases. The sequenced sample was PBMCs or T cells enriched from blood (not recorded which). The TCR sequence derives from a woman aged 18-35 years who had recovered from COVID-19. For the CDR3, the sequence is CASTAGQGGGQPQHF. The DNA reads TGTGCCAGCACCGCGGGACAGGGGGGCGGTCAGCCCCAGCATTTT.